The sequence of this T cell receptor beta chain was determined in a study of T cell responses to AZD1222 COVID-19 vaccine. The table came from immunoSEQ multiplex PCR; TCRdb's copy has only in-frame clones and leaves some out. The sample shows 100,000 to 150,000 clones, roughly 89% of them seen only once. This clone is a singleton in its sample. The antigen is undetermined. One end of the junction does not line up with germline, which may come from a read error. This CDR3 has 13 residues. Looked up from germline, CDR1 is SGHDN and CDR2 is FVKESK. Findings and caveats of the study: Only after the peak T cell response were repertoires sampled. Donors skewed white British and female; clonal diversity was possibly underestimated.

The V gene is TRBV14, the J gene TRBJ2-7; D may correspond to TRBD1 or TRBD2 (5 bases each). Sequences were derived from peripheral blood, sampled on day 0 of AZD1222 vaccination. This sequence was found in an adult in good health. The CDR3 region has the DNA TGTGCCAGCAGCCCGTCTTTAGGGACCCCTTCCCTCTTC. Its protein is CASSPSLGTPSLF.